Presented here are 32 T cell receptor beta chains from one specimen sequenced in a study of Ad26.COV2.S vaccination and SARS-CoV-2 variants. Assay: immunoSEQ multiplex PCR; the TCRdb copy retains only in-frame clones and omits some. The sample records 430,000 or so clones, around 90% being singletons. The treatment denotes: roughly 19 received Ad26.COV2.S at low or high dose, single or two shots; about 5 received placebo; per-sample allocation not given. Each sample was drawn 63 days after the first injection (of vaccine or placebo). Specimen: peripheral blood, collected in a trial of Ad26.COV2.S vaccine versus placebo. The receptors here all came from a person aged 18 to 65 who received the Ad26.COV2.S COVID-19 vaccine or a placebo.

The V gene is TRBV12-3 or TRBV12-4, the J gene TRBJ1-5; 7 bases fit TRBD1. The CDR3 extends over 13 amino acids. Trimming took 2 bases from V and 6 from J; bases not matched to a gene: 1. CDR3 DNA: TGTGCCAGCAGTTTACAGGGGGGTCAGCCCCAGCATTTT. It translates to CASSLQGGQPQHF.

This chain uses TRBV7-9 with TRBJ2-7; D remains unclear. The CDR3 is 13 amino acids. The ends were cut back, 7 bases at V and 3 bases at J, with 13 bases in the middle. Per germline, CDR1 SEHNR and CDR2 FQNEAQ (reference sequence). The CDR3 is CASTPNYRYEQYF. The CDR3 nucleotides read TGTGCCAGCACCCCGAACTATCGCTACGAGCAGTACTTC. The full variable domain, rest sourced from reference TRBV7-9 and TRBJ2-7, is DTGVSQNPRHKITKRGQNVTFRCDPISEHNRLYWYRQTLGQGPEFLTYFQNEAQLEKSRLLSDRFSAERPKGSFSTLEIQRTEQGDSAMYLCASTPNYRYEQYFGPGTRLTVT.

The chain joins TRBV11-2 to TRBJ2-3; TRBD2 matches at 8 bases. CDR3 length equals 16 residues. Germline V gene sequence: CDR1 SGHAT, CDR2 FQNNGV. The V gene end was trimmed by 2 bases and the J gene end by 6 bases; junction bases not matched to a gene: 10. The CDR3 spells CASSLTLAEGGDTQYF. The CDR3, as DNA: TGTGCCAGCAGCTTAACACTAGCGGAGGGGGGGGATACGCAGTATTTT.

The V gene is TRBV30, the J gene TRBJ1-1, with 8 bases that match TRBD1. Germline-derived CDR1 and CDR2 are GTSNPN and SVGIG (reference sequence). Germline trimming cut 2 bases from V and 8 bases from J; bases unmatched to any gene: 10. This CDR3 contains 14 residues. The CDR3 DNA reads TGTGCCTGGAGTCCGGGACAGGCAAATATAGAAGCTTTCTTT. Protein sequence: CAWSPGQANIEAFF. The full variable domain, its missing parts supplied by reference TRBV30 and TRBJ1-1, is SQTIHQWPATLVQPVGSPLSLECTVEGTSNPNLYWYRQAAGRGLQLLFYSVGIGQISSEVPQNLSASRPQDRQFILSSKKLLLSDSGFYLCAWSPGQANIEAFFGQGTRLTVV.

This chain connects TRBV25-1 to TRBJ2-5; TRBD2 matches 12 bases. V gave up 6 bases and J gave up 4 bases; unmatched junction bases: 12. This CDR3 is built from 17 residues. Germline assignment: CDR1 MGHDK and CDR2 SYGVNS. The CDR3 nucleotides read TGTGCCAGCAGCAAAAGACTAGCGGGAGCCTTGGGAGAGACCCAGTACTTC. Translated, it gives CASSKRLAGALGETQYF.

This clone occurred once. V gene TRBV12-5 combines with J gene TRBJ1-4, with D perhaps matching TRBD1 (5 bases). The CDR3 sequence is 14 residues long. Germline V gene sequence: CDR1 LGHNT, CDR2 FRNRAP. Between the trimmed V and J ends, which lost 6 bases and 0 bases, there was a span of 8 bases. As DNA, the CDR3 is TGTGCTAGTGGCCCGGGGGCAACTAATGAAAAACTGTTTTTT. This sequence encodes CASGPGATNEKLFF.

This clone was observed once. Written as DNA, the CDR3 is TGTGCCAGCAGCCCACAGGGGAGTACGTACGAGCAGTACTTC. This codes for CASSPQGSTYEQYF. The chain couples TRBV21-1 to TRBJ2-7; the table's D gene call, TRBD1, was not cross checked with the DNA. TRBV21-1 is a listed pseudogene. The CDR3 contains 14 residues.

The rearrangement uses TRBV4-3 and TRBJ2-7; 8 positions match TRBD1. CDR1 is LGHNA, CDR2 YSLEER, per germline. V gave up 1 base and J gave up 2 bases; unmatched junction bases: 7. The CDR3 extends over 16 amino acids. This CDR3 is CASSQGGTGETYEQYF. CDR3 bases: TGCGCCAGCAGCCAAGGTGGGACAGGCGAGACCTACGAGCAGTACTTC.

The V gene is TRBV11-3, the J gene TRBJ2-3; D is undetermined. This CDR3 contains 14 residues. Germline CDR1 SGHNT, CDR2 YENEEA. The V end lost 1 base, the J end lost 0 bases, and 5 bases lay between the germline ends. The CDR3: CASSLAASTDTQYF. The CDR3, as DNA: TGTGCCAGCAGCTTAGCGGCTAGCACAGATACGCAGTATTTT.

CDR3 in amino acids: CASSVDIGVGGGYTF. For the CDR3, the DNA is TGTGCCAGCAGCGTAGATATAGGTGTTGGGGGTGGCTACACCTTC. This sequence joins TRBV9 and TRBJ1-2, with a weak D call TRBD1 (5 bases). V shed 0 bases and J shed 7 bases, with 16 bases lying between them. The germline CDR1 and CDR2 sequences are SGDLS and YYNGEE. The CDR3 covers 15 residues.

Here the CDR3 reads CASSPLLARGDNEQFF. The CDR3 DNA is TGTGCCAGCAGCCCATTACTAGCGCGAGGGGACAATGAGCAGTTCTTC. The chain combines TRBV3-1 (or the pseudogene TRBV3-2) with TRBJ2-1, with TRBD2 matching over 7 bases. CDR3 length: 16 amino acids. Germline trimming cut 4 bases from V and 5 bases from J; bases unmatched to any gene: 11. The germline V gene has CDR1 LGHDT and CDR2 YNNKEL (reference sequence).

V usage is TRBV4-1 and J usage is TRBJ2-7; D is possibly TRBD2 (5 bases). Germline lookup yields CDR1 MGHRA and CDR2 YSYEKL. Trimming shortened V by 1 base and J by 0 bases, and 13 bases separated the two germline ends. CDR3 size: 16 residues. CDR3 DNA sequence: TGCGCCAGCAGCCAAGGCCCGGGAATTCACTCCTACGAGCAGTACTTC. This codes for CASSQGPGIHSYEQYF.

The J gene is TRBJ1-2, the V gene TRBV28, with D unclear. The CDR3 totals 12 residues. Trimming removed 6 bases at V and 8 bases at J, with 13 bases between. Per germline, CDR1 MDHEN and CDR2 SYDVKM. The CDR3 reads CASRVVERGYTF. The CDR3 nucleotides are TGTGCCAGCAGAGTGGTGGAGAGGGGCTACACCTTC.

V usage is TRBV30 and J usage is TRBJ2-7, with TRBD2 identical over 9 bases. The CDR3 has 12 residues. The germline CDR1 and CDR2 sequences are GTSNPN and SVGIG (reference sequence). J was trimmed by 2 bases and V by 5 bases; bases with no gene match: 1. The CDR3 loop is CAWASGTYEQYF. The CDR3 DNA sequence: TGTGCCTGGGCTAGCGGGACCTACGAGCAGTACTTC.

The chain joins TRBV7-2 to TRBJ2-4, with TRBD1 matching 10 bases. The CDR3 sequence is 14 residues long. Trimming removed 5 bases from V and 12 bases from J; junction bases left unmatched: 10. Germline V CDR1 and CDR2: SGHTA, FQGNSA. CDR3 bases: TGTGCCAGCAGCCCAAGACAGGGGGCATTATCTCAGTACTTC. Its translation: CASSPRQGALSQYF. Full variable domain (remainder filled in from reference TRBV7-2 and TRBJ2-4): GAGVSQSPSNKVTEKGKDVELRCDPISGHTALYWYRQSLGQGLEFLIYFQGNSAPDKSGLPSDRFSAERTGGSVSTLTIQRTQQEDSAVYLCASSPRQGALSQYFGAGTRLSVL.

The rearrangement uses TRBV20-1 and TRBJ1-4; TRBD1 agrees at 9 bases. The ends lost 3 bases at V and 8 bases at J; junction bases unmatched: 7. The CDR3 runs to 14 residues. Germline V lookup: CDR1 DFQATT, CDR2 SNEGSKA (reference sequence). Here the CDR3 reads CSASHRGREEKLFF. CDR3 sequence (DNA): TGCAGTGCTAGTCACAGGGGGCGCGAAGAAAAACTGTTTTTT.

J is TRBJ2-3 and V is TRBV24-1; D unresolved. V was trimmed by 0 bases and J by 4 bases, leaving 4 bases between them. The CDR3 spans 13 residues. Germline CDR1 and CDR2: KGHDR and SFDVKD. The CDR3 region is CATSDLSSDTQYF. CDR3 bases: TGTGCCACCAGTGATTTGTCTTCAGATACGCAGTATTTT.

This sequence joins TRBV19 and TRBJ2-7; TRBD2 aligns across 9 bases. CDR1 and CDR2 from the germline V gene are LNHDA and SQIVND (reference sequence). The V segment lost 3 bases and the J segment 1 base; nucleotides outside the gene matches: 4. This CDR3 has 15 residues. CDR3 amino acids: CASSIVAGDSYEQYF. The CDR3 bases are TGTGCCAGTAGTATTGTAGCGGGAGATTCCTACGAGCAGTACTTC.

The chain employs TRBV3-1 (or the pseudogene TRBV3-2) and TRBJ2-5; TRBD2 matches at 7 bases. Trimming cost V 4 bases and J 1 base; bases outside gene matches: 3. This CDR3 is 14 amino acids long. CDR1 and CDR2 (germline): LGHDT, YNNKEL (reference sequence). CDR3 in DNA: TGTGCCAGCAGCCCGGGACTACTCCAAGAGACCCAGTACTTC. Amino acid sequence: CASSPGLLQETQYF.

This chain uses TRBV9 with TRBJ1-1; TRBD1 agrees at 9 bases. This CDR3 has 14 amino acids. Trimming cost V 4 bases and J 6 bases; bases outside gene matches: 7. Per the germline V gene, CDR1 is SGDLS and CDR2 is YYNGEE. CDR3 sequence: CASSPRDRVAEAFF. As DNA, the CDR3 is TGTGCCAGCAGCCCGCGGGACAGGGTTGCTGAAGCTTTCTTT.

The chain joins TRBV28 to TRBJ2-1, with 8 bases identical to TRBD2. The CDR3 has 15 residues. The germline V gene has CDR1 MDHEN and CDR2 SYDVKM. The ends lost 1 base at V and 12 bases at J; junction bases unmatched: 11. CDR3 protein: CASSLYREGPVWQFF. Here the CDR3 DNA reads TGTGCCAGCAGTTTATATCGGGAGGGCCCTGTGTGGCAGTTCTTC.

The CDR3 reads CASTSGSEQFF. CDR3 nucleotide sequence: TGTGCCAGCACCTCAGGATCTGAGCAGTTCTTC. The chain recombines TRBV7-9 with TRBJ2-1; D not resolved. CDR1 SEHNR and CDR2 FQNEAQ come from the germline V gene (reference sequence). This CDR3 is 11 amino acids long. The V and J ends lost 7 bases and 9 bases respectively, with 10 bases between them.

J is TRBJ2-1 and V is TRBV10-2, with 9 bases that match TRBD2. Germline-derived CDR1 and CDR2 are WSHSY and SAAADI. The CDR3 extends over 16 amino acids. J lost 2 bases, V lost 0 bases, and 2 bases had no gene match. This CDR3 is CASSESAGGPYNEQFF. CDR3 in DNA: TGCGCCAGCAGTGAGTCGGCGGGAGGGCCCTACAATGAGCAGTTCTTC.

CDR3 protein: CASSLWAPDTQYF. DNA for the CDR3: TGTGCCAGCAGCTTATGGGCCCCAGATACGCAGTATTTT. The chain employs TRBV7-2 and TRBJ2-3; D is unresolved. The CDR3 has 13 amino acids. The ends were cut back, 2 bases at V and 4 bases at J, with 7 bases in the middle. Germline CDR1 and CDR2: SGHTA and FQGNSA.

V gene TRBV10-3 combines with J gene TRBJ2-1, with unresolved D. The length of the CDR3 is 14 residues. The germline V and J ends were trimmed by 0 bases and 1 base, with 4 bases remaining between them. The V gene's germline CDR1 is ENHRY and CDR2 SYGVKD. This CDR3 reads CAISESLSYNEQFF. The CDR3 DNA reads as TGTGCCATCAGTGAGTCATTATCCTACAATGAGCAGTTCTTC.

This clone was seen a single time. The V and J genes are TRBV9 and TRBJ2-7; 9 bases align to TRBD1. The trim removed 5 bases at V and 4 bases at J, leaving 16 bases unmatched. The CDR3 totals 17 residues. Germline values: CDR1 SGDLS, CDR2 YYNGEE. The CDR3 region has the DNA TGTGCCAGCAGTGCCGGGACAGGGTTGCTTATCCCTTACGAGCAGTACTTC. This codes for CASSAGTGLLIPYEQYF.

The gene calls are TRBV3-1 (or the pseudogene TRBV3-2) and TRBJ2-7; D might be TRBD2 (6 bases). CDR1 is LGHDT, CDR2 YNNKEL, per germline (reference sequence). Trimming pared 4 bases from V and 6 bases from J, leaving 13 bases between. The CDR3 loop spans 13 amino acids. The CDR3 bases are TGTGCCAGCAGCCTCCCAGGAGGGGTCGAGCAGTACTTC. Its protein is CASSLPGGVEQYF.

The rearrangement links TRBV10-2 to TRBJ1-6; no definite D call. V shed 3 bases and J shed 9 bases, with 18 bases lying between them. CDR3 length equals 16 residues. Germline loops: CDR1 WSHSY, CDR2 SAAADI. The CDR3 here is CASSELHLPKGSPLHF. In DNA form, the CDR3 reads TGCGCCAGCAGTGAACTGCATCTTCCTAAAGGTTCACCCCTCCACTTT.

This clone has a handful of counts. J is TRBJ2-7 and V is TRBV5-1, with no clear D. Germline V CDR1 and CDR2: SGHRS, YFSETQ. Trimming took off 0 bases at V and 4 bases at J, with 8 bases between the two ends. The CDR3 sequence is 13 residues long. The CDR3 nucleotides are TGCGCCAGCAGCTTGGCCCTTGGGTACGAGCAGTACTTC. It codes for CASSLALGYEQYF.

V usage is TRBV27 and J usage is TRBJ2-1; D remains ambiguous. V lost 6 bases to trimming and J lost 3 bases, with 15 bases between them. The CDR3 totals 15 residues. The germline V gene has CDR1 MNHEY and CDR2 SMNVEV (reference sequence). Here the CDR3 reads CASRQGPVSYNEQFF. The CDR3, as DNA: TGTGCCAGCAGACAAGGGCCCGTAAGCTACAATGAGCAGTTCTTC.

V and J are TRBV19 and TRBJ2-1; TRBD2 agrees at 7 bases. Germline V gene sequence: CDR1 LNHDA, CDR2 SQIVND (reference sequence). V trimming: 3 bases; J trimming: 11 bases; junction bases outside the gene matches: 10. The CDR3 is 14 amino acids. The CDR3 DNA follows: TGTGCCAGTAGTATCAAGGCTAGCGGAAGTCAGCAGTTCTTC. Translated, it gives CASSIKASGSQQFF.

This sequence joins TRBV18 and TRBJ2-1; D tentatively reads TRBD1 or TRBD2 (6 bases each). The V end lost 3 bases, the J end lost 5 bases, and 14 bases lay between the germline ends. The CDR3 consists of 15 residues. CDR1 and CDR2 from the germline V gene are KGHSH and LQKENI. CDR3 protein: CASSPEGVLNNEQFF. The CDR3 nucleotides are TGTGCCAGCTCACCGGAGGGGGTCTTGAACAATGAGCAGTTCTTC. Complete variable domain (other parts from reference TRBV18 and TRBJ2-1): NAGVMQNPRHLVRRRGQEARLRCSPMKGHSHVYWYRQLPEEGLKFMVYLQKENIIDESGMPKERFSAEFPKEGPSILRIQQVVRGDSAAYFCASSPEGVLNNEQFFGPGTRLTVL.